This TCR beta chain was captured by sequencing in a study of response to subunit inactivated influenza vaccine. Study results and caveats: It was the authors' suggestion that each seasonal influenza vaccination recruits few new T cells.

The trim removed 4 bases at V and 0 bases at J, leaving 4 bases unmatched. There are 14 residues in the CDR3. Germline lookup yields CDR1 SGHDT and CDR2 YYEEEE. As to this clonotype: Antigen specificity is unknown.

In TCRdb, the RT-PCR reads were re-called with MiXCR into one record per CDR3 protein. Of some 800,000 distinct CDR3 sequences in the sample, 21% were seen once. V is TRBV5-6 and J is TRBJ2-7; 7 nucleotides align to TRBD1. The sequence was collected from a man in his fifties who received an inactivated influenza vaccine. This material consisted of PBMCs from blood, taken 5 days after vaccination. CDR3 sequence: CASSVQGNSYEQYF. The CDR3 nucleotides read TGTGCCAGCAGCGTACAGGGGAACTCCTACGAGCAGTACTTC.